This T cell receptor (beta chain) originates from a study of shared clonotypes between healthy human individuals. Across the whole study: The donor pool was made up of two women and a few men aged 18 to 49. Study-wide results and limits: Estimated clonotype richness was generally higher in naive than memory subsets.

The assay used deep level. Clones were sequenced by immunoSEQ multiplex PCR, and TCRdb holds only the in-frame ones, with some missing. The table shows roughly 1.5 million clones, with nearly 99% occurring only once. A note on this clone: Its target is unknown.

From CD4+ cells came CD45RA+ naive and CD45RA-negative memory subsets. Sequencing used naive CD4+ T cells sorted from blood. As to subset: CD45RA+ positively selected. The clonotype originates from a man aged 25-40 years in good health.

CDR3 amino acids: CASSFRVDNEQFF. CDR3 bases: TGTGCCAGCAGCTTCCGGGTGGACAATGAGCAGTTCTTC. The J gene is TRBJ2-1, the V gene TRBV11-2; no firm D call. CDR3 length: 13 residues. The V end was cut by 3 bases, the J end by 5 bases, with 8 bases between. The germline gives CDR1 SGHAT, CDR2 FQNNGV.